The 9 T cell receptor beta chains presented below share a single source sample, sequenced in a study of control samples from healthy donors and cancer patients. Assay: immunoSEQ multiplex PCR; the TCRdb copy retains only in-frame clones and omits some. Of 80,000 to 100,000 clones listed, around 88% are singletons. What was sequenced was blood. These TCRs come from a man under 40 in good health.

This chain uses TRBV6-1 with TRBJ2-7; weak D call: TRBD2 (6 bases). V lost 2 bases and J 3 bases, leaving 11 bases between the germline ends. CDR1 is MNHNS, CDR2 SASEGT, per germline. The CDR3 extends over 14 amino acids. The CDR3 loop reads CASSEMGGIYEQYF. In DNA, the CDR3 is TGTGCCAGCAGTGAAATGGGGGGTATCTACGAGCAGTACTTC.

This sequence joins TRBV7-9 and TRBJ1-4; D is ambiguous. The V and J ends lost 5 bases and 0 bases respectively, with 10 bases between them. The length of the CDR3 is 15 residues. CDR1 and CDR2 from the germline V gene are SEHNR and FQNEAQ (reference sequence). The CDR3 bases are TGTGCCAGCAGCCAGGACCCAGCAACTAATGAAAAACTGTTTTTT. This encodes CASSQDPATNEKLFF.

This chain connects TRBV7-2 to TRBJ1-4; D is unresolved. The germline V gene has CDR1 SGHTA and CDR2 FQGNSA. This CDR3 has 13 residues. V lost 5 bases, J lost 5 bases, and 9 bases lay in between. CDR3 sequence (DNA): TGTGCCAGCAGCCGCGGAGGGAATGAAAAACTGTTTTTT. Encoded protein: CASSRGGNEKLFF. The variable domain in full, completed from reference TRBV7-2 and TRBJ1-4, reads GAGVSQSPSNKVTEKGKDVELRCDPISGHTALYWYRQSLGQGLEFLIYFQGNSAPDKSGLPSDRFSAERTGGSVSTLTIQRTQQEDSAVYLCASSRGGNEKLFFGSGTQLSVL.

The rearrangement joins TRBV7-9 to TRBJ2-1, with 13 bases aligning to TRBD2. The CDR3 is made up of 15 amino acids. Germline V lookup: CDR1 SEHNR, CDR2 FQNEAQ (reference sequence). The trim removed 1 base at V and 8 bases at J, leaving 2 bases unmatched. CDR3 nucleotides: TGTGCCAGCAGCTTAGGGACTAGCGGGAGCCATGAGCAGTTCTTC. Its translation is CASSLGTSGSHEQFF. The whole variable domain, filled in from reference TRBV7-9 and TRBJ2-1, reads DTGVSQNPRHKITKRGQNVTFRCDPISEHNRLYWYRQTLGQGPEFLTYFQNEAQLEKSRLLSDRFSAERPKGSFSTLEIQRTEQGDSAMYLCASSLGTSGSHEQFFGPGTRLTVL.

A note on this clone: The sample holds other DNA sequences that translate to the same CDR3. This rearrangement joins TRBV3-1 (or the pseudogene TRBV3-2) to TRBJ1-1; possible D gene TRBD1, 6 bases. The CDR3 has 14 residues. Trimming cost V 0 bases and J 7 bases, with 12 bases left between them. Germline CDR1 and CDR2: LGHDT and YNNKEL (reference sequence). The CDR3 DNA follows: TGTGCCAGCAGCCAAGAGGGGGGCGCGGTTGAAGCTTTCTTT. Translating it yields CASSQEGGAVEAFF.

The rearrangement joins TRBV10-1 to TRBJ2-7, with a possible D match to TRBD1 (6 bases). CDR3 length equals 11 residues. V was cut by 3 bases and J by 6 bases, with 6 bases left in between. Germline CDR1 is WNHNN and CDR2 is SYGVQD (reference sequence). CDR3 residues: CASSEQGEQYF. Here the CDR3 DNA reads TGCGCCAGCAGTGAACAGGGCGAGCAGTACTTC.

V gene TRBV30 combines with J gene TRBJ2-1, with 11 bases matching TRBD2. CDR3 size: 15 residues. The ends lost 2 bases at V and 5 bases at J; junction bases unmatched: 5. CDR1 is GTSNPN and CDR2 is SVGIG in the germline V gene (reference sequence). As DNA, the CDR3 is TGTGCCTGGAGTACGACTAGCGGGATTAACAATGAGCAGTTCTTC. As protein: CAWSTTSGINNEQFF.

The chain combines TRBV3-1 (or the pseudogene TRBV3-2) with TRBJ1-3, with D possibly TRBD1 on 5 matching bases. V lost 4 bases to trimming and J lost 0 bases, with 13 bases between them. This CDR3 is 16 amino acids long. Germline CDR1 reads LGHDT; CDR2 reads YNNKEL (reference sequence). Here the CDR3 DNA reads TGTGCCAGCAGCCCGGGGGTTATGATCTCTGGAAACACCATATATTTT. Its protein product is CASSPGVMISGNTIYF.

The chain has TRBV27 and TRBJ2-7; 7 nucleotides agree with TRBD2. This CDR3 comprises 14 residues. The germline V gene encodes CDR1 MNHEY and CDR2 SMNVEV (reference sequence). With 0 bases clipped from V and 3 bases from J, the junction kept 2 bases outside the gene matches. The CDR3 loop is CASSLSGGGYEQYF. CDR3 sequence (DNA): TGTGCCAGCAGTTTATCTGGGGGGGGCTACGAGCAGTACTTC.